This T cell receptor beta chain was captured in a study of CXCR3-negative and CXCR3-positive naive CD8 T cells. Each TRB cDNA library was prepared by 5' RACE (with UMI labels). TCRdb reworked the 5' RACE reads into one entry per CDR3 protein, no DNA. With about 130,000 distinct CDR3 sequences in the sample, the ten largest clones hold 0.25% to 0.35%. Note on this clonotype: Antigen: not known.

Broader study findings: Hydrophobicity was higher for TRB CDR3s found in CXCR3-positive naive cells than in CXCR3-negative naive cells. Unlike memory cells, which differed, naive CXCR3-negative and CXCR3-positive cells had similar TRBV-TRBJ usage. Diversity ran similarly high across both naive subsets but far lower in memory CD8+ cells. Partly lower CXCR3 expression followed cryopreservation, and most assays relied on fresh PBMCs.

The origin of this receptor is a human donor in good health. Some clones in this sample may be carry-over from other donors' samples. Source material: naive CXCR3- CD8+ T cells from blood. Subset: CD45RO-CCR7+CD27+CD95- naive CD8+ T cells lacking CXCR3 (TNR3-).

This CDR3 reads CACGQGTYNEQFF. The V gene is TRBV19, the J gene TRBJ2-1; the TCRdb D gene call, TRBD1, has no DNA to confirm it. Germline V CDR1 and CDR2: LNHDA, SQIVND (reference sequence). The CDR3 consists of 13 residues.